The rows below give T cell receptor beta chains drawn from one sample of a study of CXCR3-negative and CXCR3-positive naive CD8 T cells. After re-calling the 5' RACE reads, TCRdb lists one entry per CDR3 protein, DNA absent. The repertoire table contains about 41,000 distinct CDR3 sequences. The specimen was naive CXCR3- CD8+ T cells from blood. The receptors derive from a human donor in good health. Some clones in this sample may be carry-over from other donors' samples. Each CDR3 is given with its conserved first and last residue. Some rows have no size entry. The others give once, few or many, or a class for an expanded clone.

v_call	clone_size	j_call	cdr3_aa
TRBV29-1	.	TRBJ2-3	CSAAPQGAYDTQYF
TRBV4-2	.	TRBJ2-7	CASSQDGHRAYEQYF
TRBV6-4	.	TRBJ2-3	CASSTDPGSTDTQYF
TRBV5-5	.	TRBJ2-1	CASSLGLADYNEQFF
TRBV5-1	.	TRBJ2-5	CASSTGLAGETQYF
TRBV7-7	.	TRBJ2-7	CASSLGQGGRYEQYF
TRBV2	.	TRBJ1-1	CASSERGFSTEAFF
TRBV14	.	TRBJ1-2	CASSQYGTHYGYTF
TRBV5-1	.	TRBJ2-7	CASSAAGVERYF
TRBV3-1	.	TRBJ1-2	CASSQDLTRKPYGYTF
TRBV12-3/TRBV12-4	.	TRBJ2-2	CASNQSGDRGGTGELFF
TRBV7-3	.	TRBJ1-1	CASSSPGREAFF
TRBV29-1	.	TRBJ2-1	CSVEASTVPDNEQFF
TRBV15	.	TRBJ2-6	CATSSLKGSGANVLTF
TRBV4-1	medium-sized	TRBJ2-1	CASSQVLYRGLSAYNEQFF
TRBV15	.	TRBJ2-3	CATSRRGVSTDTQYF
TRBV12-3/TRBV12-4	.	TRBJ2-4	CASRSRVEDIQYF
TRBV20-1	.	TRBJ1-1	CSGKGRPTEAFF
TRBV29-1	.	TRBJ2-3	CSVEPAGDTQYF
TRBV5-5	.	TRBJ1-5	CASSSSLHVSQPQHF
TRBV20-1	.	TRBJ2-2	CSARDSGLATGELFF
TRBV28	.	TRBJ2-7	CASSSPRDRGLYEQYF
TRBV10-3	.	TRBJ2-2	CAISEGGDTGELFF
TRBV29-1	.	TRBJ1-1	CSVEDREGAVYRAFF
TRBV7-9	.	TRBJ1-1	CASSSIMNTEAFF
TRBV7-9	.	TRBJ1-2	CASSSLTGEANYGYTF
TRBV28	.	TRBJ2-1	CASSLRMGQGEAEQFF
TRBV20-1	.	TRBJ2-3	CSARTPQVLRLAASTDTQYF
TRBV28	.	TRBJ1-5	CASSFSPGGFNQPQHF
TRBV7-2	.	TRBJ1-4	CASSQGETEKLFF
TRBV5-5	.	TRBJ1-1	CASSPDPGWGFAEAFF
TRBV20-1	.	TRBJ2-5	CSARDGGLAGVPQETQYF
TRBV7-2	.	TRBJ2-2	CASSLGLYQQYQHTNTGELFF
TRBV6-2/TRBV6-3	.	TRBJ2-1	CASSSRDFKQDNEQFF
TRBV7-8	.	TRBJ2-1	CASSLAPGHYYNEQFF
TRBV27	.	TRBJ1-6	CASTQQGWNSPLHF
TRBV4-3	.	TRBJ2-7	CASSQGVTTYEQYF
TRBV19	.	TRBJ1-5	CASSIGVGSPPQHF
TRBV4-1	.	TRBJ2-3	CASSRPILGGDRPGLAWDTQYF
TRBV28	.	TRBJ2-1	CASSFGTSSYNEQFF
TRBV25-1	.	TRBJ1-2	CASSEWAAGYTF
TRBV15	.	TRBJ2-1	CATSSGTGDNEQFF
TRBV29-1	.	TRBJ2-1	CSATRELGEFGEQFF
TRBV12-3/TRBV12-4	.	TRBJ2-3	CASSTTSGGATDTQYF
TRBV4-1	.	TRBJ1-1	CASRTQGKGMNTEAFF
TRBV12-3/TRBV12-4	.	TRBJ1-1	CASSLNAEAFF
TRBV15	.	TRBJ1-1	CATSREGESTEAFF
TRBV14	.	TRBJ2-7	CASSQDLSEQYF
TRBV4-2	.	TRBJ2-1	CASSPRASGGPYNEQFF
TRBV7-9	.	TRBJ1-1	CASSPRATLNTEAFF
TRBV29-1	.	TRBJ2-1	CSVEDEVGSSSYNEQFF